A selection of T cell receptor beta chains follows, all from one sample in a study of CD8+ T cells in alopecia areata. TCRdb's copy holds only in-frame clones and misses some; the assay was immunoSEQ multiplex PCR. The data show 270,000 or so clones, 58% seen once. Material: CD4+ T cells sorted from blood, obtained at week 24, from a patient treated with tofacitinib. These TCRs come from a human donor with alopecia areata. Each CDR3 is given with its conserved first and last residue. A D gene is named only where the DNA matches it firmly. Some rows mark clone size as missing; the rest say once, few, many or name a class of expanded clone.

j_call	v_call	clone_size	d_call	cdr3_nt	cdr3_aa
TRBJ2-1	TRBV5-1	.	TRBD2	TGCGCCAGCAGCGTCTCTAGCGGGGGAGGAGCCGAGCAGTTCTTC	CASSVSSGGGAEQFF
TRBJ1-3	TRBV5-1	few	.	TGCGCCAGCAGCTTAGGGGGCTCTGGAAACACCATATATTTT	CASSLGGSGNTIYF
TRBJ2-3	TRBV27	.	.	TGTGCCAGCAGTTCCCTGACAGATCCTAGCACAGATACGCAGTATTTT	CASSSLTDPSTDTQYF
TRBJ2-7	TRBV15	.	.	TGTGCCACCAGTTCACAGTACGAGCAGTACTTC	CATSSQYEQYF
TRBJ1-1	TRBV6-1	.	.	TGTGCCAGCAGTTTGGAGGGGGGTGAAGCTTTCTTT	CASSLEGGEAFF
TRBJ2-1	TRBV28	.	.	TGTGCCAGCAGTTTATTGAGGGTCAAGCAGTTCTTC	CASSLLRVKQFF
TRBJ2-5	TRBV20-1	.	.	TGCAGTGCCAGTCTAGGGACCCAGTACTTC	CSASLGTQYF
TRBJ2-7	TRBV14	once	.	TGTGCCAGCAGCCAAGAATTAGGAAACAGCTACGAGCAGTACTTC	CASSQELGNSYEQYF
TRBJ1-2	TRBV28	.	.	TGTGCCAGCAGTTTTCAGTATGGCTACACCTTC	CASSFQYGYTF
TRBJ2-3	TRBV28	.	TRBD1	TGTGCCAGCAGTAACCTCGACAGGGGCTTCGGATTAGATACGCAGTATTTT	CASSNLDRGFGLDTQYF
TRBJ1-5	TRBV7-2	.	.	TGTGCCAGCAGCTTAGCGGCCATTCAGAGCCAGCCCCAGCATTTT	CASSLAAIQSQPQHF
TRBJ1-2	TRBV5-1	.	.	TGCGCCAGCAGCTCTGACGGCTCCTATGGCTACACCTTC	CASSSDGSYGYTF
TRBJ2-1	TRBV25-1	.	TRBD2	TGTGCCAGCAGCTTTCGGGCGGGGGGGCTTAATGAGCAGTTCTTC	CASSFRAGGLNEQFF
TRBJ1-2	TRBV5-6	.	TRBD1	TGTGCCAGCAGCATAGGGACAGGTCATGGCTACACCTTC	CASSIGTGHGYTF
TRBJ1-5	TRBV30	.	TRBD1	TGTGCCTGGAGTCCCTCGGACAGGGTTCCAACAGGGCCCCAGCATTTT	CAWSPSDRVPTGPQHF
TRBJ2-7	TRBV28	.	TRBD1	TGTGCCAGCAGGGGCCATGACAGGGGTCGATACGAGCAGTACTTC	CASRGHDRGRYEQYF
TRBJ1-5	TRBV28	.	.	TGTGCCAGCAGTTCCCCATTTAGGAGCAATCAGCCCCAGCATTTT	CASSSPFRSNQPQHF
TRBJ2-6	TRBV13	.	TRBD1	TGTGCCAGCAGGGGACCGACAGGGACCTTCGGGGCCAACGTCCTGACTTTC	CASRGPTGTFGANVLTF
TRBJ1-4	TRBV7-9	few	.	TGTGCCAGCAGCTTTTCTCTCCCTGGGGAAAAACTGTTTTTT	CASSFSLPGEKLFF
TRBJ2-3	TRBV5-1	.	TRBD2	TGCGCCAGCAGCTTGGTAGCGGGGGCCGACGATACGCAGTATTTT	CASSLVAGADDTQYF
TRBJ2-3	TRBV2	.	.	TGTGCCAGCAGTGCTCGACAGGTCCGCACAGATACGCAGTATTTT	CASSARQVRTDTQYF
TRBJ2-1	TRBV2	.	TRBD1	TGTGCCTTCCACGGACAGGGAAGGGGTGAGCAGTTCTTC	CAFHGQGRGEQFF
TRBJ2-5	TRBV30	once	.	TGTGCCTGGAGTTTTTCGGGGGGCCTCCAAGAGACCCAGTACTTC	CAWSFSGGLQETQYF
TRBJ2-7	TRBV20-1	.	.	TGCAGTGCTAATGTAGTCTACGAGCAGTACTTC	CSANVVYEQYF
TRBJ2-2	TRBV30	.	.	TGTGCTGCCCAGGGGACCGGGGAGCTGTTTTTT	CAAQGTGELFF
TRBJ2-3	TRBV27	.	.	TGTGCCAGCAGGGAGGGGGGGCGGCCAGATACGCAGTATTTT	CASREGGRPDTQYF
TRBJ2-7	TRBV5-1	.	.	TGCGCCAGCAGCTTGGCCCAGAACTACGAGCAGTACTTC	CASSLAQNYEQYF
TRBJ1-2	TRBV28	few	.	TGTGCCAGCACCATGGTGGACAGCTATGGCTACACCTTC	CASTMVDSYGYTF
TRBJ2-3	TRBV29-1	.	.	TGCAGCGTTGGTGGAAGGCAGACAGATACGCAGTATTTT	CSVGGRQTDTQYF
TRBJ2-3	TRBV5-1	.	TRBD2	TGCGCCAGCAGCTTGGCTAGCGGGGGTAGCACAGATACGCAGTATTTT	CASSLASGGSTDTQYF
TRBJ2-2	TRBV6-1	.	.	TGTGCCAGCAGTGAATTAGCTCAGACCCCGAACACCGGGGAGCTGTTTTTT	CASSELAQTPNTGELFF
TRBJ2-4	TRBV30	.	.	TGTGCCTGGAGTGTAGGCAGGGGAGCCAAAAACATTCAGTACTTC	CAWSVGRGAKNIQYF
TRBJ2-2	TRBV7-8	.	TRBD2	TGTGCCAGCAGCTTCCCTAGCGGGGGAACGAACACCGGGGAGCTGTTTTTT	CASSFPSGGTNTGELFF
TRBJ2-2	TRBV4-3	.	.	TGCGCCAGCAGCCAAAAACTAGCCCCCGGGGAGCTGTTTTTT	CASSQKLAPGELFF
TRBJ1-4	TRBV7-2	.	TRBD1	TGTGCCAGCAGCTCCGGGACAGGGGGTTTTAATGAAAAACTGTTTTTT	CASSSGTGGFNEKLFF
TRBJ2-5	TRBV28	.	.	TGTGCCAGCAGTTTCGGGGAGACCCAGTACTTC	CASSFGETQYF
TRBJ1-2	TRBV4-3	.	.	TGCGCCAGCAGCCATGGACAGCTCTATGGCTACACCTTC	CASSHGQLYGYTF
TRBJ2-2	TRBV5-4	.	.	TGTGCCAGCAGCCCCCCTGCGGGTGCGAACACCGGGGAGCTGTTTTTT	CASSPPAGANTGELFF
TRBJ2-5	TRBV5-1	.	.	TGCGCCAGCAGCCTGGACGGGCGGTACCAAGAGACCCAGTACTTC	CASSLDGRYQETQYF
TRBJ1-2	TRBV6-5	many	.	TGTGCCAGCAGTTACGGCAGGCCCGCATATGGCTACACCTTC	CASSYGRPAYGYTF
TRBJ2-5	TRBV2	.	TRBD1	TGTGCCAGCAGTGAAGCTTGGACAGGGAAAGAGACCCAGTACTTC	CASSEAWTGKETQYF
TRBJ2-2	TRBV7-9	.	.	TGTGCCAGCAGCCGCACGGAGGAGCTGTTTTTT	CASSRTEELFF
TRBJ1-1	TRBV7-3	few	.	TGTGCCAGCAGCCTCCCCCCGAACACTGAAGCTTTCTTT	CASSLPPNTEAFF
TRBJ1-2	TRBV25-1	.	.	TGTGCCAGCACCGCTGGGGGCGCGGGGAACTATGGCTACACCTTC	CASTAGGAGNYGYTF
TRBJ1-1	TRBV29-1	few	.	TGCAGCGTTGAAGATATAAAGGGACTGCTGAACACTGAAGCTTTCTTT	CSVEDIKGLLNTEAFF
TRBJ1-2	TRBV18	.	.	TGTGCCAGCTCACCACAGGGGAACCATGGCTACACCTTC	CASSPQGNHGYTF
TRBJ1-5	TRBV5-4	.	.	TGTGCCAGCAGCTTGGACGGTCAACCCCAGCATTTT	CASSLDGQPQHF
TRBJ1-2	TRBV5-4	once	.	TGTGCCAGCAGCTTTCCAACTAACTATGGCTACACCTTC	CASSFPTNYGYTF
TRBJ2-4	TRBV30	few	.	TGTGCCTGGGACCGTTCGGCCAAAAACATTCAGTACTTC	CAWDRSAKNIQYF
TRBJ2-1	TRBV7-8	.	.	TGTGCCAGCAGCTTAGTTGCGAATGAGCAGTTCTTC	CASSLVANEQFF
TRBJ1-5	TRBV30	.	.	TGTGCCTGGAGCCCAATAGGCAGTTTTAATCAGCCCCAGCATTTT	CAWSPIGSFNQPQHF
TRBJ1-1	TRBV29-1	.	.	TGCAGCGTTGATGATACGGGTGAAGCTTTCTTT	CSVDDTGEAFF
TRBJ2-7	TRBV30	.	.	TGTGCCTGGAGTCTTTATAGACGCTACGAGCAGTACTTC	CAWSLYRRYEQYF